The 32 T cell receptor beta chains given below trace back to one sample, sequenced in a study of T cells after yellow fever vaccination. TCRdb used MiXCR to reprocess the 5' RACE reads, holding one entry per CDR3 protein. Found here are 5,000 or so distinct CDR3 sequences, less than 4.5% of them singletons; the top ten hold about 60%. The specimen was PBMCs, either bulk or a sorted T-cell subset (CD4+, CD8+, memory, or dextramer-sorted; not recorded which), collected 15 days after the yellow fever booster vaccination. Receptor source: a man aged 25-45 years who received the YFV17D yellow fever vaccine.

The sample holds many counts of this clonotype. V is TRBV5-1 and J is TRBJ2-7; 10 bases fit TRBD1. Germline V lookup: CDR1 SGHRS, CDR2 YFSETQ. This CDR3 region has 16 residues. The V gene end was trimmed by 4 bases and the J gene end by 6 bases; junction bases not matched to a gene: 13. The CDR3 DNA reads TGCGCCAGCAGCCTGACTGCCGGGACAGGGGCATTCGAGCAGTACTTC. Translated: CASSLTAGTGAFEQYF.

This chain joins TRBV7-2 and TRBJ2-1; the match to TRBD2 covers 8 bases. Per the germline V gene, CDR1 is SGHTA and CDR2 is FQGNSA. V trimming: 2 bases; J trimming: 2 bases; junction bases outside the gene matches: 2. The CDR3 covers 15 residues. For the CDR3, the DNA is TGTGCCAGCAGCTTAAGGCGGGAGGCCTACAATGAGCAGTTCTTC. Its translation is CASSLRREAYNEQFF.

This clonotype occurred many times. The chain uses TRBV5-6 and TRBJ1-4; D unresolved. The V end lost 3 bases, the J end lost 8 bases, and 23 bases lay between the germline ends. The CDR3 sequence is 17 residues long. Germline values: CDR1 SGHDT, CDR2 YYEEEE. The DNA of the CDR3 is TGTGCCAGCAGCTCCGAAACGGAGTGGAAAGAATACGAAAAACTGTTTTTT. This sequence encodes CASSSETEWKEYEKLFF.

This clonotype is classed as medium-sized. One end of the junction does not line up with germline, which may come from a read error. V usage is TRBV7-7 and J usage is TRBJ2-3; TRBD2 is a possible D gene (5 bases). Germline lookup yields CDR1 SSHAT and CDR2 FNYEAQ (reference sequence). The CDR3 is made up of 15 amino acids. The CDR3 DNA reads TGTGCTAGCAGCTTAAGCATTAGCGGCACAGATACGCAGTATTTT. Encoded protein: CASSLSISGTDTQYF.

At least ten counts were recorded for this clonotype. The CDR3 is CAISAGGPNEQFF. CDR3 DNA sequence: TGTGCCATCAGTGCCGGAGGGCCAAATGAGCAGTTCTTC. The chain recombines TRBV10-3 with TRBJ2-1; D possibly corresponds to TRBD2 (6 bases). CDR1 is ENHRY, CDR2 SYGVKD, per germline. The CDR3 is made up of 13 amino acids. V dropped 4 bases and J dropped 7 bases, with 11 bases sitting between them.

This clonotype was picked up many times. J is TRBJ2-7 and V is TRBV19; 9 nucleotides agree with TRBD2. Germline lookup yields CDR1 LNHDA and CDR2 SQIVND (reference sequence). This CDR3 spans 17 amino acids. V shed 5 bases and J 5 bases; nucleotides not matched to a gene: 16. The CDR3 sequence is CASSQSGTSSRPNEQYF. CDR3 nucleotide sequence: TGTGCCAGTAGTCAATCCGGGACTAGCAGCCGACCCAACGAGCAGTACTTC.

Ten or more counts support this clonotype. The V gene is TRBV29-1, the J gene TRBJ1-2; TRBD1 agrees at 10 bases. V shed 7 bases and J 8 bases; nucleotides not matched to a gene: 10. CDR1 is SQVTM, CDR2 ANQGSEA, per germline. This CDR3 is 13 amino acids long. Written as DNA, the CDR3 is TGCAGCGAAGACAGGGGGCTGATTGACGGCTACACCTTC. Its translation is CSEDRGLIDGYTF.

This clonotype qualifies as medium-sized. DNA for the CDR3: TGTGCCAGCAGCCCAGGGTTTGGCTACGAGCAGTACTTC. Encoded protein: CASSPGFGYEQYF. The chain couples TRBV12-3 or TRBV12-4 to TRBJ2-7; D is possibly TRBD1 (5 bases). The CDR3 extends over 13 amino acids. The V end lost 6 bases, the J end lost 3 bases, and 12 bases lay between the germline ends.

This clonotype was recorded at least ten times. The rearrangement uses TRBV12-3 or TRBV12-4 and TRBJ2-7, with 10 bases lining up with TRBD2. V lost 6 bases to trimming and J lost 1 base; unmatched junction nucleotides: 3. The CDR3 is 14 amino acids. The CDR3 loop reads CASSRTSGSYEQYF. The CDR3, as DNA: TGTGCCAGCAGCCGGACTAGCGGATCCTACGAGCAGTACTTC.

By sample share, this clonotype is medium-sized. The chain carries TRBV6-4 and TRBJ2-3; TRBD1 might be the D (5 bases). V dropped 2 bases and J dropped 8 bases, with 8 bases sitting between them. The CDR3 spans 12 residues. Per the germline V gene, CDR1 is MRHNA and CDR2 is SNTAGT. The CDR3 reads CASSDLQGTQYF. The CDR3 DNA reads as TGTGCCAGCAGTGACCTTCAGGGTACGCAGTATTTT.

This clonotype rates as medium-sized. The gene calls are TRBV28 and TRBJ2-7, with a possible D match to TRBD2 (5 bases). Germline-derived CDR1 and CDR2 are MDHEN and SYDVKM. The CDR3 runs to 14 residues. Trimming took 9 bases from V and 0 from J, leaving 15 bases between them. The CDR3: CASKSTGNSYEQYF. As DNA, the CDR3 is TGTGCCAGTAAAAGTACCGGGAACTCCTACGAGCAGTACTTC. Full variable domain (rest looked up from reference TRBV28 and TRBJ2-7): DVKVTQSSRYLVKRTGEKVFLECVQDMDHENMFWYRQDPGLGLRLIYFSYDVKMKEKGDIPEGYSVSREKKERFSLILESASTNQTSMYLCASKSTGNSYEQYFGPGTRLTVT.

This clonotype was found many times. The rearrangement links TRBV6-5 to TRBJ2-2; D remains ambiguous. Germline loops: CDR1 MNHEY, CDR2 SVGAGI. The CDR3 has 11 residues. The V end was cut by 8 bases, the J end by 2 bases, with 3 bases between. The CDR3 reads CASSNTGELFF. In DNA, the CDR3 is TGTGCCAGCTCAAACACCGGGGAGCTGTTTTTT.

This clonotype showed up many times. Here the CDR3 DNA reads TGTGCCAGCAGCGTCCAGGGGGCTTCCTACGAGCAGTACTTC. Amino acids: CASSVQGASYEQYF. V gene TRBV7-9 combines with J gene TRBJ2-7; TRBD1 matches at 8 bases. CDR3 size: 14 residues. CDR1 is SEHNR and CDR2 is FQNEAQ in the germline V gene (reference sequence). Trimming took 5 bases from V and 1 from J; bases not matched to a gene: 4.

As concerns this clonotype: A read error may be the cause here, since a much bigger clone is one base away. The CDR3 carries no conserved terminal phenylalanine or tryptophan, so it likely arises from a read error. It is unclear where the CDR3 begins or ends on the DNA, so no DNA is shown, and the CDR3 is as TCRdb lists it. The chain has TRBV29-1 and TRBJ2-7. The germline V gene has CDR1 SQVTM and CDR2 ANQGSEA. The CDR3 is 13 residues long, counting both termini. CDR3 loop: CSVPRPSSYEQAH.

Many counts were recorded for this clonotype. This chain joins TRBV28 and TRBJ2-7; TRBD2 matches 7 bases. CDR3 length: 14 amino acids. CDR1 and CDR2 from the germline V gene are MDHEN and SYDVKM. J was trimmed by 3 bases and V by 1 base; bases with no gene match: 3. In DNA form, the CDR3 reads TGTGCCAGCAGTTTATATCCTAGCGGCTACGAGCAGTACTTC. Translated, it gives CASSLYPSGYEQYF. Supplemented by reference TRBV28 and TRBJ2-7, the full variable domain reads DVKVTQSSRYLVKRTGEKVFLECVQDMDHENMFWYRQDPGLGLRLIYFSYDVKMKEKGDIPEGYSVSREKKERFSLILESASTNQTSMYLCASSLYPSGYEQYFGPGTRLTVT.

This clonotype was detected many times. This rearrangement joins TRBV19 to TRBJ2-2; TRBD2 might be the D (5 bases). Trimming cost V 3 bases and J 4 bases, with 21 bases left between them. The CDR3 is 18 amino acids. Germline V gives CDR1 LNHDA, CDR2 SQIVND (reference sequence). The CDR3 sequence: CASSILFNPGGGTGELFF. The DNA of the CDR3 is TGTGCCAGTAGTATTCTTTTTAATCCCGGAGGTGGCACCGGGGAGCTGTTTTTT.

By share of the sample, this clonotype is medium-sized. V usage is TRBV29-1 and J usage is TRBJ2-3; 10 bases match TRBD2. J lost 7 bases, V lost 2 bases, and 3 bases had no gene match. CDR3 length equals 13 residues. The germline V gene encodes CDR1 SQVTM and CDR2 ANQGSEA. The chain's CDR3 is CSVEPSGRNTQYF. CDR3 DNA sequence: TGCAGCGTTGAACCTAGCGGGAGAAATACGCAGTATTTT.

The sample holds many counts of this clonotype. The chain couples TRBV27 to TRBJ1-5, with D unclear. The CDR3 has 13 residues. Trimming pared 3 bases from V and 6 bases from J, leaving 9 bases between. In germline, CDR1 is MNHEY, CDR2 SMNVEV (reference sequence). The CDR3 bases are TGTGCCAGCAGTTTTGGACCAAGTCAGCCCCAGCATTTT. Its translation is CASSFGPSQPQHF.

This clonotype is classed as medium-sized. The chain couples TRBV20-1 to TRBJ2-7, with D hard to call. CDR1 is DFQATT, CDR2 SNEGSKA, per germline (reference sequence). The CDR3 loop spans 13 amino acids. Trimming shortened V by 5 bases and J by 1 base, and 12 bases separated the two germline ends. CDR3 nucleotides: TGCAGTGCTCTACGGGTTGGGTCCTACGAGCAGTACTTC. Translating gives CSALRVGSYEQYF.

This clonotype has at least ten counts. The rearrangement joins TRBV4-3 to TRBJ2-3; no firm D call. Germline V gives CDR1 LGHNA, CDR2 YSLEER. V shed 0 bases and J shed 5 bases, with 9 bases lying between them. The CDR3 spans 14 residues. Here the CDR3 reads CASSQDDVEDTQYF. The CDR3, as DNA: TGCGCCAGCAGCCAAGATGATGTTGAAGATACGCAGTATTTT.

Within the sample, this clonotype is medium-sized. The V call is TRBV11-1, the J call TRBJ2-1; 10 bases map to TRBD2. Per germline, CDR1 SGHAT and CDR2 FQDESV (reference sequence). The CDR3 covers 16 residues. Trimming took 0 bases from V and 5 from J; bases not matched to a gene: 4. CDR3 DNA: TGTGCCAGCAGCTTAGCATTTACTAGCGGGGACAATGAGCAGTTCTTC. Translation: CASSLAFTSGDNEQFF. Complete variable domain (other parts from reference TRBV11-1 and TRBJ2-1): EAEVAQSPRYKITEKSQAVAFWCDPISGHATLYWYRQILGQGPELLVQFQDESVVDDSQLPKDRFSAERLKGVDSTLKIQPAELGDSAMYLCASSLAFTSGDNEQFFGPGTRLTVL.

This clonotype was recorded at least ten times. This chain uses TRBV28 with TRBJ2-7; perhaps D is TRBD1 or TRBD2 (5 bases each). The V end was cut by 5 bases, the J end by 9 bases, with 14 bases between. The length of the CDR3 is 12 residues. The germline V gene encodes CDR1 MDHEN and CDR2 SYDVKM. DNA for the CDR3: TGTGCCAGCAGTGGGACGACAATTGGGCAGTACTTC. Translation: CASSGTTIGQYF.

This clonotype was seen at least ten times. The rearrangement links TRBV10-3 to TRBJ2-1; D is tentatively TRBD1 or TRBD2 (5 bases each). CDR3 length: 12 residues. Germline V lookup: CDR1 ENHRY, CDR2 SYGVKD. V was shortened by 8 bases and J by 6 bases, with 11 bases between the two germline ends. The CDR3 coding sequence is TGTGCCATCGGGGACCACAGCAATGAGCAGTTCTTC. This translates into CAIGDHSNEQFF.

This clonotype was picked up many times. CDR3 region: CSADRSPRGEKLFF. The CDR3 DNA reads TGCAGTGCTGACCGAAGCCCACGGGGGGAAAAACTGTTTTTT. The chain links TRBV20-1 to TRBJ1-4; perhaps TRBD1 as D (5 bases). The CDR3 is 14 residues long. The V end lost 5 bases, the J end lost 8 bases, and 18 bases lay between the germline ends. CDR1 and CDR2 (germline): DFQATT, SNEGSKA (reference sequence).

This clonotype was counted between two and nine times. The chain links TRBV5-1 to TRBJ2-5, with 14 nucleotides matching TRBD2. CDR1 and CDR2 from the germline V gene are SGHRS and YFSETQ. Trimming took 2 bases from V and 5 from J; bases not matched to a gene: 2. CDR3 length equals 15 residues. The CDR3 DNA reads TGCGCCAGCAGCTTCGGGACTAGCGGGAGTGAGACCCAGTACTTC. As protein: CASSFGTSGSETQYF.

By sample share, this clonotype is medium-sized. CDR3 coding DNA: TGTGCCAGCAGCTTAGGTCACTCTGGGAACACTGAAGCTTTCTTT. This gives the protein CASSLGHSGNTEAFF. The chain links TRBV5-5 to TRBJ1-1; D unresolved. Germline loops: CDR1 SGHKS, CDR2 YYEKEE (reference sequence). The CDR3 is 15 amino acids. V lost 2 bases to trimming and J lost 1 base, with 12 bases between them.

This clonotype was picked up many times. The rearrangement links TRBV7-2 to TRBJ2-1; a weak D match, TRBD2 (5 bases). The germline gives CDR1 SGHTA, CDR2 FQGNSA. V lost 0 bases and J 7 bases, leaving 10 bases between the germline ends. The CDR3 has 14 residues. CDR3 coding DNA: TGTGCCAGCAGCTTAGCGGTACTAGTGAATGAGCAGTTCTTC. This gives the protein CASSLAVLVNEQFF.

This clonotype ranks as medium-sized. The rearrangement uses TRBV20-1 and TRBJ2-1, with TRBD1 matching over 8 bases. V shed 5 bases, J shed 3 bases, and the junction held 12 bases outside the gene matches. The length of the CDR3 is 16 residues. CDR1 is DFQATT, CDR2 SNEGSKA, per germline (reference sequence). CDR3 DNA sequence: TGCAGTGCTGTCATACTCCCGGGACAGGTCTACAATGAGCAGTTCTTC. It codes for CSAVILPGQVYNEQFF.

Within the sample, this clonotype is medium-sized. This chain joins TRBV9 and TRBJ1-1; D unresolved. V lost 0 bases, J lost 5 bases, and 14 bases lay in between. Germline assignment: CDR1 SGDLS and CDR2 YYNGEE. The CDR3 loop spans 15 amino acids. The CDR3 loop is CASSVVNGHWTEAFF. CDR3 sequence (DNA): TGTGCCAGCAGCGTAGTGAATGGGCATTGGACTGAAGCTTTCTTT.

This clonotype was seen ten or more times. CDR3 bases: TGTGCCAGCAGAGCCAAACAAGCGGGAGGAGCCTACGAGCAGTACTTC. Translating it yields CASRAKQAGGAYEQYF. The chain recombines TRBV3-1 with TRBJ2-7; TRBD2 agrees at 9 bases. Germline V gene sequence: CDR1 LGHDT, CDR2 YNNKEL (reference sequence). This CDR3 is 16 amino acids long. J gave up 2 bases and V 6 bases, and 11 bases lay outside the gene matches.

This clonotype has more than one count but fewer than ten. This sequence joins TRBV7-2 and TRBJ1-1; 8 positions agree with TRBD1. From germline, CDR1 is SGHTA and CDR2 FQGNSA. The V and J ends lost 3 bases and 2 bases, in that order; junction bases with no gene match: 5. This CDR3 has 15 amino acids. DNA of the CDR3: TGTGCCAGCAGCTTCTGGACAGGGTTTAACACTGAAGCTTTCTTT. As protein: CASSFWTGFNTEAFF.

The chain uses TRBV7-2 and TRBJ2-2; TRBD1 might be the D (6 bases). V was clipped by 5 bases and J by 1 base, with 8 bases between them. Germline V CDR1 and CDR2: SGHTA, FQGNSA. This CDR3 has 14 amino acids. The CDR3 reads CASSEQGNTGELFF. CDR3 nucleotides: TGTGCCAGCAGCGAACAGGGGAACACCGGGGAGCTGTTTTTT. Filled out from reference TRBV7-2 and TRBJ2-2, the complete variable domain reads GAGVSQSPSNKVTEKGKDVELRCDPISGHTALYWYRQSLGQGLEFLIYFQGNSAPDKSGLPSDRFSAERTGGSVSTLTIQRTQQEDSAVYLCASSEQGNTGELFFGEGSRLTVL.